The text below deals with one T cell receptor beta chain. This clonotype has ten or more counts. Its recognized antigen is unknown. No per-base quality is available; no much larger clone lies one base away. This entry comes from a study of T cell repertoires in cytomegalovirus infection (dated by TCRdb to about 2019). Some background on the complete study: Donor HLA type was relevant to the analysis, because carriage of CMV infection together with the matching HLA type was indicated by public TCR beta signatures. General study outcomes and caveats: Carriers of CMV infection plus the relevant HLA type were discriminated by the cumulative frequency of public TCR beta family members in the study cohort and in an independent approximately 360-donor cohort. In the ex vivo response, HLA-C-restricted CMV-specific TCR beta clonotypes were dominant, and in two of eight donors the single most frequent clonotype came from this HLA-C-restricted group.

The germline V gene supplies CDR1 SGHRS and CDR2 YFSETQ. The CDR3 numbers 16 residues from cysteine through phenylalanine. The sequence is cut down to CDR3 DNA, 48 bases in frame from base 1. Clipping removes 7 bases from V and 5 bases from J, with 13 as the unmatched junction base count. Sequencing took place on an Illumina HiSeq 1500. TCRdb redid the processing of the public reads, applying fastp at Q25 and MiXCR, and retained in-frame beta chains. Rows are combined by CDR3 protein, so each entry shows the most common genes and DNA. This sample lists 350,000 to 450,000 distinct CDR3 sequences; 15% to 20% were detected once. Together, the top ten hold around 10% of the sample.

Specimen: PBMCs. The TCR originated in a human donor in good health (CMV status not recorded). Some clones in this sample may be carry-over from other donors' samples. The rearrangement combines TRBV5-1 with TRBJ2-5; TRBD2 matches 11 bases in the middle. The base sequence is TGCGCCAGCCAACCCCCTAGCGGGGGGCTGGAGGAGACCCAGTACTTC. Its protein product is CASQPPSGGLEETQYF.